A single sample gave rise to the 20 T cell receptor beta chains below, sequenced in a study of T cells in Graves' hyperthyroidism and ophthalmopathy. Amplified TCR beta CDR3 regions derived from RNA transcripts. HTBI primers drove first-round RT-PCR of the TCR CDR3. TCRdb reprocessed the multiplex PCR reads via MiXCR and lists one record per CDR3 protein. Of 600,000 or so distinct CDR3 sequences in the sample, roughly 50% were seen once. Specimen: peripheral blood or thyroid tissue (not recorded which). These receptors were taken from a woman aged 18 to 35 with Graves' hyperthyroidism.

The chain links TRBV7-2 to TRBJ1-5; 8 bases match TRBD1. The CDR3 runs 16 residues. The V segment lost 1 base and the J segment 5 bases; nucleotides outside the gene matches: 7. The germline gives CDR1 SGHTA, CDR2 FQGNSA. CDR3 loop: CASSLVGTGVDQPQHF. The CDR3 DNA reads TGTGCCAGCAGCTTAGTAGGGACAGGCGTGGATCAGCCCCAGCATTTT.

In this sample, this clonotype turned up many times. The chain couples TRBV24-1 to TRBJ2-2; no firm D call. The CDR3 runs to 12 residues. Per the germline V gene, CDR1 is KGHDR and CDR2 is SFDVKD. V was clipped by 3 bases and J by 4 bases, with 2 bases between them. The CDR3 nucleotides are TGTGCCACCAGTGATAGCACCGGGGAGCTGTTTTTT. Its protein product is CATSDSTGELFF.

The chain uses TRBV10-3 and TRBJ1-5; TRBD1 agrees at 7 bases. Per the germline V gene, CDR1 is ENHRY and CDR2 is SYGVKD. The CDR3 totals 13 residues. The V gene end was trimmed by 2 bases and the J gene end by 5 bases; junction bases not matched to a gene: 0. CDR3 amino acids: CAISEGTDQPQHF. The CDR3 DNA is TGTGCCATCAGTGAGGGGACAGATCAGCCCCAGCATTTT.

This chain uses TRBV5-5 with TRBJ1-1; the D is unclear. V lost 1 base to trimming and J lost 4 bases, with 11 bases between them. From germline, CDR1 is SGHKS and CDR2 YYEKEE (reference sequence). CDR3 length: 14 residues. The CDR3 protein is CASSLYVDGTEAFF. CDR3 sequence (DNA): TGTGCCAGCAGCTTGTATGTGGATGGCACTGAAGCTTTCTTT.

This clonotype was detected only a few times. The chain carries TRBV20-1 and TRBJ1-2; D is possibly TRBD1 (5 bases). CDR3 length equals 15 residues. Per germline, CDR1 DFQATT and CDR2 SNEGSKA (reference sequence). V was clipped by 5 bases and J by 4 bases, with 20 bases between them. The CDR3 nucleotides are TGCAGTGCTCCGTACGAAGACAGAGCCCTCTATGGCTACACCTTC. It is translated as CSAPYEDRALYGYTF.

Many counts were recorded for this clonotype. The chain joins TRBV9 to TRBJ1-6, with D tentatively TRBD1 (6 bases). Trimming stripped 6 bases from V and 7 bases from J, with 17 bases between. This CDR3 is built from 15 residues. Per the germline V gene, CDR1 is SGDLS and CDR2 is YYNGEE. CDR3 nucleotide sequence: TGTGCCAGCAACACGCAACAGGGCAGGAATTCACCCCTCCACTTT. This gives the protein CASNTQQGRNSPLHF.

This clonotype was counted many times. V and J are TRBV24-1 and TRBJ1-1, with D hard to call. Trimming stripped 3 bases from V and 6 bases from J, with 7 bases between. Germline V gene sequence: CDR1 KGHDR, CDR2 SFDVKD. The CDR3 has 12 residues. DNA of the CDR3: TGTGCCACCAGTGATGGGTACTCTGAAGCTTTCTTT. The encoded protein is CATSDGYSEAFF.

V and J are TRBV11-2 and TRBJ2-7; D remains unclear. Trimming pared 3 bases from V and 1 base from J, leaving 10 bases between. This CDR3 comprises 14 residues. Germline assignment: CDR1 SGHAT and CDR2 FQNNGV. In DNA form, the CDR3 reads TGTGCCAGCAGCTTGTCCCGCTATTCCTACGAGCAGTACTTC. Translating it yields CASSLSRYSYEQYF.

As to this clonotype: The junction and the germline gene differ at one end; a read error may be behind it. The V and J genes are TRBV7-9 and TRBJ1-4; 8 bases agree with TRBD1. This CDR3 contains 16 residues. Germline assignment: CDR1 SEHNR and CDR2 FQNEAQ (reference sequence). CDR3 in amino acids: CASSQGLGTGLQKLFF. DNA for the CDR3: TGCGCCAGCAGCCAAGGCTTGGGGACAGGCCTCCAAAAACTGTTTTTT.

The V call is TRBV20-1, the J call TRBJ2-5; D assignment may be TRBD1 or TRBD2 (5 bases each). Germline V gene lookup returns CDR1 DFQATT and CDR2 SNEGSKA (reference sequence). The CDR3 is 14 amino acids. V was trimmed by 4 bases and J by 4 bases, leaving 16 bases between them. DNA for the CDR3: TGCAGTGCTACCGGTATAGGGGAGCGAGAGACCCAGTACTTC. It translates to CSATGIGERETQYF.

This sequence joins TRBV11-2 and TRBJ1-5, with TRBD1 as a possible D gene (6 bases). The V and J ends lost 1 base and 3 bases respectively, with 13 bases between them. This CDR3 is 16 amino acids long. CDR1 SGHAT and CDR2 FQNNGV come from the germline V gene. The CDR3 here is CASSLGGRQVNQPQHF. DNA for the CDR3: TGTGCCAGCAGCTTAGGGGGTCGACAGGTCAATCAGCCCCAGCATTTT.

Many counts were recorded for this clonotype. One end of the junction is discordant with germline, which a read error may explain. The chain links TRBV24-1 to TRBJ2-7; either TRBD1 or TRBD2 may fit D (5 bases each). Germline lookup yields CDR1 KGHDR and CDR2 SFDVKD. The CDR3 length is 12 residues. DNA for the CDR3: TGTGCCAGCAGTCCGGGGCTCCCCGAGCAGTACTTC. It yields the protein CASSPGLPEQYF.

This clonotype was seen a handful of times. The genes are TRBV7-2 and TRBJ2-6; no clear D gene. This CDR3 contains 17 residues. The V end lost 2 bases, the J end lost 2 bases, and 13 bases lay between the germline ends. The V gene's germline CDR1 is SGHTA and CDR2 FQGNSA. The CDR3 spells CASSLLGWRTGANVLTF. The CDR3 region has the DNA TGTGCCAGCAGCTTATTAGGGTGGAGAACTGGGGCCAACGTCCTGACTTTC.

This clonotype was seen repeatedly, ten times or more. V and J are TRBV10-3 and TRBJ1-2; D call uncertain. With 11 bases removed from V and 4 bases from J, the gap between germline ends came to 11 bases. This CDR3 contains 11 residues. Germline-derived CDR1 and CDR2 are ENHRY and SYGVKD. CDR3 nucleotide sequence: TGTGCCGTTTCTTGGGGCTATGGCTACACCTTC. Its translation is CAVSWGYGYTF.

This chain joins TRBV2 and TRBJ1-5; 9 bases map to TRBD1. This CDR3 is 14 amino acids long. The ends lost 6 bases at V and 7 bases at J; junction bases unmatched: 7. The germline V gene encodes CDR1 SNHLY and CDR2 FYNNEI. The DNA of the CDR3 is TGTGCCAGCAGGGCCCCTGGGACAGGGCAGCCCCAGCATTTT. It codes for CASRAPGTGQPQHF.

J is TRBJ2-5 and V is TRBV9, with TRBD1 matching over 9 bases. This CDR3 comprises 12 residues. The V segment lost 7 bases and the J segment 5 bases; nucleotides outside the gene matches: 3. Germline CDR1 and CDR2: SGDLS and YYNGEE. This CDR3 reads CASHDRGETQYF. CDR3 nucleotides: TGTGCCAGCCATGACAGGGGGGAGACCCAGTACTTC.

This chain links TRBV7-2 with TRBJ1-1, with 8 bases lining up with TRBD1. CDR1 is SGHTA and CDR2 is FQGNSA in the germline V gene. The length of the CDR3 is 14 residues. Trimming cost V 3 bases and J 4 bases; bases outside gene matches: 4. The CDR3 sequence: CASSFAGGSTEAFF. The CDR3 DNA is TGTGCCAGCAGCTTCGCAGGGGGCTCCACTGAAGCTTTCTTT.

There are a few counts of this clonotype. The CDR3 protein is CSARDRGGNTEAFF. DNA of the CDR3: TGCAGTGCTAGAGATCGTGGGGGGAACACTGAAGCTTTCTTT. The chain uses TRBV20-1 and TRBJ1-1; D may be TRBD1 (5 bases). Germline V gives CDR1 DFQATT, CDR2 SNEGSKA (reference sequence). V was trimmed by 0 bases and J by 1 base, leaving 9 bases between them. This CDR3 has 14 amino acids.

This clonotype was recorded only once. This may stem from a read error, because a much larger clone lies one nucleotide away. The rearrangement joins TRBV7-2 to TRBJ2-5; the D call may be TRBD1 or TRBD2 (6 bases each). Germline V gives CDR1 SGHTA, CDR2 FQGNSA. Trimming left V 4 bases short and J 5 bases short, with 17 bases between. This CDR3 contains 15 residues. This CDR3 is CASSSADGGLETQYF. Here the CDR3 DNA reads TGTGCCAGCAGCTCAGCGGATGGGGGGCTTGAGACCCAGTACTTC.

This clonotype was observed a handful of times. The V and J genes are TRBV7-2 and TRBJ1-5; D gene ambiguous. Germline CDR1 and CDR2: SGHTA and FQGNSA. V lost 5 bases and J lost 9, with 11 bases in between. The CDR3 runs to 12 residues. In DNA, the CDR3 is TGTGCCAGCAGCCAAGAGTGGGGGCCCCAGCATTTT. Amino acid sequence: CASSQEWGPQHF.